Presented here are 23 T cell receptor beta chains from one specimen sequenced in a study of blood T cells in healthy people across ages. Together with a sample-barcoded 5' primer, a J-beta primer mix was included in a second PCR lasting roughly 6 to 12 cycles. TCRdb passed the 5' RACE reads through MiXCR, listing each CDR3 protein once. The sample records more than 500,000 distinct CDR3 sequences, 25% to 30% being singletons. The sample consisted of blood. The receptors derive from a woman between 65 and 79 years old in good health.

This clonotype was observed a handful of times. This chain uses TRBV7-2 with TRBJ2-5; 11 bases line up with TRBD2. V trimming: 4 bases; J trimming: 13 bases; junction bases outside the gene matches: 11. This CDR3 has 14 amino acids. CDR1 SGHTA and CDR2 FQGNSA come from the germline V gene. Written as DNA, the CDR3 is TGTGCCAGCAGCTCGGGGACTAGCGGTTTCCGTGGGTACTTC. It yields the protein CASSSGTSGFRGYF.

The J gene is TRBJ1-2, the V gene TRBV12-3 or TRBV12-4; no reliable D call. V was pared by 3 bases and J by 7 bases, with 15 bases between. The CDR3 is 14 amino acids. The CDR3 DNA follows: TGTGCCAGCAGTTTCGGCGAGGGCGCTGGTGGCTACACCTTC. Translating gives CASSFGEGAGGYTF.

The J gene is TRBJ2-3, the V gene TRBV6-2 or TRBV6-3; 12 bases are a match to TRBD1. Trimming cost V 4 bases and J 4 bases; bases outside gene matches: 3. The CDR3 runs 15 residues. The germline CDR1 and CDR2 sequences are MNHEY and SVGEGT. Here the CDR3 reads CASSSGQGAADTQYF. The CDR3, as DNA: TGTGCCAGCAGTTCGGGACAGGGGGCCGCAGATACGCAGTATTTT.

This clonotype was detected a few times. V gene TRBV3-1 combines with J gene TRBJ2-3; possibly TRBD2 for D (6 bases). Germline values: CDR1 LGHDT, CDR2 YNNKEL (reference sequence). Between the trimmed V and J ends, which lost 4 bases and 0 bases, there was a span of 11 bases. The CDR3 loop spans 15 amino acids. CDR3 sequence: CASSRRSGSTDTQYF. The CDR3 DNA sequence: TGTGCCAGCAGCCGCCGTAGCGGTAGCACAGATACGCAGTATTTT.

With regard to this clonotype: Germline and junction disagree at one end, which may indicate a read error. The chain employs TRBV7-9 and TRBJ1-4; tentative D call: TRBD1 (6 bases). Germline assignment: CDR1 SEHNR and CDR2 FQNEAQ (reference sequence). CDR3 length: 15 residues. The CDR3, as DNA: TGTGCCGGCAGCTCCAGGGGAAGTGAGAATGAAAAACTGTTTTTT. This encodes CAGSSRGSENEKLFF.

This chain links TRBV20-1 with TRBJ1-2; 7 nucleotides line up with TRBD1. The CDR3 has 15 amino acids. Germline V CDR1 and CDR2: DFQATT, SNEGSKA (reference sequence). With 3 bases clipped from V and 4 bases from J, the junction kept 11 bases outside the gene matches. DNA for the CDR3: TGCAGTGCTAGTCAGGGGGTGGGGCGTAGCTATGGCTACACCTTC. Translated, it gives CSASQGVGRSYGYTF.

This clonotype turned up a few times. The conserved phenylalanine or tryptophan normally closing the CDR3 is absent here, so this likely arose from a read error. The chain is built from TRBV4-3 and TRBJ2-7, with TRBD1 identical over 9 bases. V trimming: 0 bases; J trimming: 4 bases; junction bases outside the gene matches: 4. The length of the CDR3 is 15 residues. The V gene's germline CDR1 is LGHNA and CDR2 YSLEER. Here the CDR3 reads CASSQEGTGRYEQYL. CDR3 nucleotides: TGCGCCAGCAGCCAAGAGGGGACAGGGAGGTACGAGCAGTACCTC.

This clonotype showed up just a few times. CDR3 in amino acids: CASSPSLTEQFF. The DNA for the CDR3 is TGTGCCAGCAGCCCCAGCCTTACTGAGCAGTTCTTC. This chain connects TRBV11-2 to TRBJ2-1; no reliable D call. V gave up 5 bases and J gave up 9 bases, with 11 bases separating them. The length of the CDR3 is 12 residues. The V gene's germline CDR1 is SGHAT and CDR2 FQNNGV.

This clonotype was counted between two and nine times. CDR3 in DNA: TGCAGCGTAGGGACAGGGGGAGGTCAGCCCCAGCATTTT. It translates to CSVGTGGGQPQHF. The chain employs TRBV29-1 and TRBJ1-5, with 11 bases lining up with TRBD1. Germline CDR1 reads SQVTM; CDR2 reads ANQGSEA. This CDR3 comprises 13 residues. V lost 6 bases to trimming and J lost 6 bases; unmatched junction nucleotides: 4.

This clonotype was found a few times. The V and J genes are TRBV12-3 or TRBV12-4 and TRBJ1-5; 9 positions match TRBD1. V dropped 6 bases and J dropped 2; count of bases not matched to a gene: 14. The length of the CDR3 is 18 residues. The chain's CDR3 is CASRPGQGKGAGNQPQHF. Written as DNA, the CDR3 is TGTGCCAGCAGGCCGGGACAGGGAAAAGGAGCTGGCAATCAGCCCCAGCATTTT.

The rearrangement uses TRBV6-5 and TRBJ1-4; D possibly corresponds to TRBD1 (6 bases). Trimming shortened V by 2 bases and J by 2 bases, and 18 bases separated the two germline ends. Germline V gene sequence: CDR1 MNHEY, CDR2 SVGAGI. The CDR3 is 18 amino acids. The DNA for the CDR3 is TGTGCCAGCAGTTACCGGGCTCTAGGGGGTGCGACTAATGAAAAACTGTTTTTT. Translation gives CASSYRALGGATNEKLFF.

This clonotype was seen more than once but under ten times. It may be a read error: a sequence one base away is much more abundant. The CDR3 DNA sequence: TGTGGCAGCAGCTTGAACACTGAAGCTTTCTTT. Amino acid sequence: CGSSLNTEAFF. This rearrangement joins TRBV7-2 to TRBJ1-1, with no clear D. Germline V gene data show CDR1 as SGHTA and CDR2 as FQGNSA. The CDR3 extends over 11 amino acids.

This rearrangement joins TRBV2 to TRBJ2-4, with D uncertain. In germline, CDR1 is SNHLY, CDR2 FYNNEI. V lost 4 bases and J 16 bases, leaving 20 bases between the germline ends. The CDR3 is 13 amino acids. The CDR3 DNA reads TGTGCCAGCAGTGCTGGGCCCACTAAAATTACCTACTTC. It is translated as CASSAGPTKITYF.

The chain joins TRBV2 to TRBJ1-1; a weak D match, TRBD1 (6 bases). This CDR3 is built from 15 residues. The V gene lost 7 bases and the J gene lost 1 base, with 16 bases spanning the gap. CDR1 is SNHLY, CDR2 FYNNEI, per germline. In nucleotides, the CDR3 is TGTGCCAGCACCCTAAGGGGGTCGGGGAACACTGAAGCTTTCTTT. This gives the protein CASTLRGSGNTEAFF.

About this clonotype itself: This may stem from a read error, because a much larger clone lies one nucleotide away. V and J are TRBV6-6 and TRBJ1-1; the match to TRBD1 covers 8 bases. The CDR3 is 13 amino acids. Germline CDR1 MNHNY, CDR2 SVGAGI (reference sequence). Trimming took 6 bases from V and 5 from J; bases not matched to a gene: 5. The CDR3 loop is CASSQDRETEAFF. The CDR3, as DNA: TGTGCCAGCAGCCAGGACAGGGAGACTGAAGCTTTCTTT.

This clonotype has ten or more counts. The chain joins TRBV24-1 to TRBJ2-3, with 10 bases lining up with TRBD1. The V gene end was trimmed by 3 bases and the J gene end by 5 bases; junction bases not matched to a gene: 7. The V gene's germline CDR1 is KGHDR and CDR2 SFDVKD. The CDR3 is 16 residues long. The CDR3 DNA sequence: TGTGCCACCAGTGATCCGGGGACAGGGGAAGTAGATACGCAGTATTTT. Its protein is CATSDPGTGEVDTQYF.

The rearrangement joins TRBV10-3 to TRBJ1-1; 9 nucleotides align to TRBD1. Trimming cost V 5 bases and J 6 bases; bases outside gene matches: 7. The CDR3 sequence is 14 residues long. The germline CDR1 and CDR2 sequences are ENHRY and SYGVKD. This CDR3 is CAISPQGAGAEAFF. CDR3 nucleotide sequence: TGTGCCATCAGTCCACAGGGGGCGGGCGCTGAAGCTTTCTTT.

The CDR3 loop reads CASSLMGGGEQYF. The CDR3, as DNA: TGTGCCAGCAGCTTAATGGGGGGTGGCGAGCAGTACTTC. The genes are TRBV7-3 and TRBJ2-5; tentative D call: TRBD2 (6 bases). Judging by the DNA end, TRBJ2-7 fits better; the J call may be wrong. The CDR3 runs 13 residues. Per the germline V gene, CDR1 is SGHTA and CDR2 is FQGTGA.

The chain links TRBV20-1 to TRBJ2-3; maybe TRBD2 (5 bases). CDR1 is DFQATT, CDR2 SNEGSKA, per germline (reference sequence). The CDR3 has 13 amino acids. Trimming shortened V by 3 bases and J by 6 bases, and 13 bases separated the two germline ends. CDR3 nucleotides: TGCAGTGCTAGGAGCGCTAGCATTGATACGCAGTATTTT. This sequence encodes CSARSASIDTQYF.

V is TRBV5-1 and J is TRBJ2-5, with D possibly called TRBD1 or TRBD2 (7 bases each). Germline CDR1 is SGHRS and CDR2 is YFSETQ. The CDR3 runs to 15 residues. The ends were cut back, 5 bases at V and 3 bases at J, with 17 bases in the middle. The DNA for the CDR3 is TGCGCCAGCAGGGTGAGCGGGACAGCTGAAGAGACCCAGTACTTC. Protein: CASRVSGTAEETQYF.

This clonotype was observed a handful of times. The gene calls are TRBV5-1 and TRBJ2-1; 8 bases align to TRBD1. Germline V gene lookup returns CDR1 SGHRS and CDR2 YFSETQ. The CDR3 loop spans 14 amino acids. Trimming took 1 base from V and 7 from J; bases not matched to a gene: 4. In nucleotides, the CDR3 is TGCGCCAGCAGCTTGTGGACAGGGCGGAATGAGCAGTTCTTC. Translated: CASSLWTGRNEQFF.

The chain couples TRBV7-3 to TRBJ2-3; the D is unclear. Germline CDR1 SGHTA, CDR2 FQGTGA. With 4 bases removed from V and 4 bases from J, the gap between germline ends came to 9 bases. The CDR3 is 13 amino acids. CDR3 amino acids: CASSWGIADTQYF. The CDR3 DNA reads TGTGCCAGCAGCTGGGGTATCGCAGATACGCAGTATTTT.

The V gene is TRBV5-1, the J gene TRBJ2-7, with D perhaps matching TRBD1 or TRBD2 (5 bases each). This CDR3 has 15 residues. Germline V gives CDR1 SGHRS, CDR2 YFSETQ. With 4 bases removed from V and 1 base from J, the gap between germline ends came to 15 bases. The CDR3: CASSRITGPSYEQYF. Here the CDR3 DNA reads TGCGCCAGCAGCCGTATCACGGGGCCTTCCTACGAGCAGTACTTC. Together with reference TRBV5-1 and TRBJ2-7, the CDR3 gives the full variable domain: KAGVTQTPRYLIKTRGQQVTLSCSPISGHRSVSWYQQTPGQGLQFLFEYFSETQRNKGNFPGRFSGRQFSNSRSEMNVSTLELGDSALYLCASSRITGPSYEQYFGPGTRLTVT.